The entry below gives a single TCR beta chain sequence along with its context. The sample belongs to a study of long-term antiretroviral therapy in people with HIV. CDR3 size: 20 residues. The V end lost 2 bases, the J end lost 5 bases, and 31 bases lay between the germline ends. Germline loops: CDR1 SGDLS, CDR2 YYNGEE. Sequencing used immunoSEQ v3.0 at survey level. Method: immunoSEQ multiplex PCR; TCRdb's copy keeps in-frame clones and lacks some. The table lists about 26,000 clones, around four fifths of them singletons. The sample in question was unsorted PBMCs, obtained 2.9 years after starting antiretroviral therapy. The sequence derives from a man over 45 with HIV. The chain couples TRBV9 to TRBJ2-5; D may be TRBD2 (6 bases). The CDR3 loop is CASSVRGLPRASQGRETQYF. CDR3 sequence (DNA): TGTGCCAGCAGCGTCCGTGGGTTGCCCCGCGCCAGCCAAGGGAGGGAGACCCAGTACTTC.